This entry lists 12 T cell receptor beta chains sequenced from one sample in a study of shared T cell receptors in the human thymus. TCRdb's copy holds only in-frame clones and misses some; the assay was immunoSEQ multiplex PCR. This table holds hundreds of thousands of clones, approximately 87% found once. This same sample was also part of a study on human thymus T cells.

Sequencing was carried out using thymocytes. Source of these receptors: a boy younger than two with a congenital heart defect.

V gene TRBV5-6 combines with J gene TRBJ2-3; perhaps TRBD2 as D (7 bases). In germline, CDR1 is SGHDT, CDR2 YYEEEE. V was cut by 2 bases and J by 0 bases, with 10 bases left in between. The length of the CDR3 is 15 residues. This chain's CDR3 is CASSLSGTSTDTQYF. The CDR3 nucleotides read TGTGCCAGCAGCTTAAGCGGGACAAGCACAGATACGCAGTATTTT.

The chain joins TRBV28 to TRBJ2-7, with 8 bases lining up with TRBD1. This CDR3 contains 14 residues. Germline CDR1 and CDR2: MDHEN and SYDVKM. V shed 1 base and J 4 bases; nucleotides not matched to a gene: 3. CDR3 in DNA: TGTGCCAGCAGTTTATTCGGACAGGGTTACGAGCAGTACTTC. As protein: CASSLFGQGYEQYF.

CDR3 residues: CATGEVNNEQFF. The CDR3, as DNA: TGTGCCACCGGGGAGGTCAACAATGAGCAGTTCTTC. This rearrangement joins TRBV15 to TRBJ2-1; the D gene is possibly TRBD2 (6 bases). Trimming took off 8 bases at V and 5 bases at J, with 10 bases between the two ends. The CDR3 totals 12 residues. Germline lookup yields CDR1 LNHNV and CDR2 YYDKDF (reference sequence).

This chain joins TRBV27 and TRBJ2-7; TRBD1 matches at 9 bases. The CDR3 length is 15 residues. Trimming at V came to 1 base and at J to 2 bases, leaving 3 bases not matched to a gene. Germline V gene sequence: CDR1 MNHEY, CDR2 SMNVEV (reference sequence). This chain's CDR3 is CASSLLTGGTYEQYF. The CDR3 region has the DNA TGTGCCAGCAGTTTATTGACAGGGGGTACCTACGAGCAGTACTTC.

The rearrangement joins TRBV6-6 to TRBJ2-1; unclear D gene. This CDR3 comprises 15 residues. Trimming pared 3 bases from V and 2 bases from J, leaving 11 bases between. Germline CDR1 is MNHNY and CDR2 is SVGAGI (reference sequence). Here the CDR3 reads CASSYGQKPYNEQFF. The CDR3 DNA follows: TGTGCCAGCAGTTATGGCCAGAAACCCTACAATGAGCAGTTCTTC.

The chain has TRBV2 and TRBJ2-7; TRBD1 matches 7 bases. The CDR3 contains 12 residues. CDR1 and CDR2 from the germline V gene are SNHLY and FYNNEI. V lost 8 bases to trimming and J lost 2 bases; unmatched junction nucleotides: 3. CDR3 amino acids: CASGTVAYEQYF. In DNA form, the CDR3 reads TGTGCCAGCGGGACAGTGGCCTACGAGCAGTACTTC.

The chain recombines TRBV6-1 with TRBJ2-2; TRBD1 matches 8 bases. The germline V gene has CDR1 MNHNS and CDR2 SASEGT. This CDR3 is built from 19 residues. The V segment lost 3 bases and the J segment 2 bases; nucleotides outside the gene matches: 14. DNA for the CDR3: TGTGCCAGCAGTGAGCCAGCCCGGGACAGGAGACGAAACACCGGGGAGCTGTTTTTT. It specifies CASSEPARDRRRNTGELFF.

The V call is TRBV7-2, the J call TRBJ2-7, with D possibly TRBD2 on 5 matching bases. With 2 bases removed from V and 3 bases from J, the gap between germline ends came to 17 bases. The CDR3 is 16 residues long. The germline V gene has CDR1 SGHTA and CDR2 FQGNSA. CDR3 protein: CASSLFPPLEGYEQYF. DNA of the CDR3: TGTGCCAGCAGCTTATTCCCCCCCCTCGAGGGCTACGAGCAGTACTTC. Complete variable domain (other parts from reference TRBV7-2 and TRBJ2-7): GAGVSQSPSNKVTEKGKDVELRCDPISGHTALYWYRQSLGQGLEFLIYFQGNSAPDKSGLPSDRFSAERTGGSVSTLTIQRTQQEDSAVYLCASSLFPPLEGYEQYFGPGTRLTVT.

The chain recombines TRBV5-1 with TRBJ2-1; 7 bases map to TRBD2. Trimming at V came to 0 bases and at J to 1 base, leaving 7 bases not matched to a gene. CDR1 is SGHRS and CDR2 is YFSETQ in the germline V gene. CDR3 size: 17 residues. The DNA of the CDR3 is TGCGCCAGCAGCTTGGTGGCTCCGGGGGGATCCTACAATGAGCAGTTCTTC. Translating it yields CASSLVAPGGSYNEQFF.

This chain uses TRBV2 with TRBJ2-7, with D possibly matching TRBD1 (6 bases). The CDR3 extends over 12 amino acids. Trimming removed 6 bases at V and 3 bases at J, with 9 bases between. Germline V gives CDR1 SNHLY, CDR2 FYNNEI. The CDR3 sequence is CASREDSYEQYF. DNA for the CDR3: TGTGCCAGCAGGGAGGACAGCTACGAGCAGTACTTC.

This chain joins TRBV10-3 and TRBJ1-5; D is uncertain. The CDR3 runs to 16 residues. V gave up 0 bases and J gave up 1 base, with 10 bases separating them. Germline CDR1 reads ENHRY; CDR2 reads SYGVKD. CDR3 nucleotides: TGTGCCATCAGTGAGTCCCCCCGGGGAAGCAATCAGCCCCAGCATTTT. Protein: CAISESPRGSNQPQHF.

The V gene is TRBV28, the J gene TRBJ2-1, with D perhaps TRBD1 (10 bases). Trimming pared 7 bases from V and 5 bases from J, leaving 30 bases between. Germline lookup yields CDR1 MDHEN and CDR2 SYDVKM. The CDR3 is 19 residues long. As DNA, the CDR3 is TGTGCCAGCAAAGGGACAGGGGATCTACTAGCGGGCGCCGACAATGAGCAGTTCTTC. The encoded protein is CASKGTGDLLAGADNEQFF.